This TCR beta chain was identified in a study of cytomegalovirus exposure and HLA in healthy donors. Study results and caveats: The study listed approximately 170 cytomegalovirus-associated TCR beta chains.

Germline CDR1 SGHVS, CDR2 FQNEAQ. CDR3 length: 16 residues. The V segment lost 3 bases and the J segment 2 bases; nucleotides outside the gene matches: 10. Assay: immunoSEQ multiplex PCR; the TCRdb copy retains only in-frame clones and omits some. The sample has 110,000 to 150,000 clones, about 95% seen once. About this clone itself: What it binds is not known.

The sequenced material came from PBMCs. This TCR was recovered from a man in his late teens or twenties in good health and CMV-seropositive. The chain has TRBV7-8 and TRBJ2-7; 7 bases line up with TRBD1. This CDR3 reads CASSFERDSPTYEQYF. The CDR3 nucleotides are TGTGCCAGCAGCTTCGAGAGGGACAGTCCAACCTACGAGCAGTACTTC.